These T cell receptor beta chains were read from a single sample in a study of cytomegalovirus exposure and HLA in healthy donors. TCRdb keeps only in-frame clones here, not all; method: immunoSEQ multiplex PCR. This table has around 120,000 clones, roughly 80% appearing once. Specimen: PBMCs. The receptors were sampled from a middle-aged man in good health and CMV-seronegative. Both conserved end residues are part of each CDR3. A D gene is named only where the DNA matches it firmly. A clone size is listed for some rows: how often the clone was seen (once, few, many), or a class if it is expanded.

J gene: TRBJ2-7; D gene: TRBD1; clone size: NA; V gene: TRBV27; CDR3 length: 14; CDR3 DNA: TGTGCCAGCAGTTTACAGTACACAGGGGGCGAGCAGTACTTC; CDR3 protein: CASSLQYTGGEQYF
J gene: TRBJ2-7; D gene: TRBD1; clone size: NA; V gene: TRBV4-3; CDR3 length: 15; CDR3 DNA: TGCGCCAGCAGCCAAGATCCTCGGGACAGCCTTTCCCAGTACTTC; CDR3 protein: CASSQDPRDSLSQYF
J gene: TRBJ1-2; D gene: TRBD1; clone size: NA; V gene: TRBV6-5; CDR3 length: 14; CDR3 DNA: TGTGCCAGCAGTCCAGGGGGGACCCTCTATGGCTACACCTTC; CDR3 protein: CASSPGGTLYGYTF
J gene: TRBJ2-1; D gene: TRBD2; clone size: NA; V gene: TRBV11-3; CDR3 length: 17; CDR3 DNA: TGTGCCAGCAGCTCCGGAGGAGGGAGCGGGAGGGGCGATGAGCAGTTCTTC; CDR3 protein: CASSSGGGSGRGDEQFF
J gene: TRBJ2-3; D gene: TRBD1; clone size: NA; V gene: TRBV5-1; CDR3 length: 15; CDR3 DNA: TGCGCCAGCAGCTTGGGGGACAGGGAAACAGATACGCAGTATTTT; CDR3 protein: CASSLGDRETDTQYF
J gene: TRBJ2-3; D gene: TRBD2; clone size: NA; V gene: TRBV5-4; CDR3 length: 15; CDR3 DNA: TGTGCCAGCAGCTCCCCAAACCTAGCGGGAGATACGCAGTATTTT; CDR3 protein: CASSSPNLAGDTQYF
J gene: TRBJ1-1; D gene: NA; clone size: NA; V gene: TRBV28; CDR3 length: 15; CDR3 DNA: TGTGCCAGCAGGAAAATAACGGGGGGGAACACTGAAGCTTTCTTT; CDR3 protein: CASRKITGGNTEAFF
J gene: TRBJ1-5; D gene: NA; clone size: NA; V gene: TRBV19; CDR3 length: 15; CDR3 DNA: TGTGCCAGTAGTACTACCGCGGGATTCAATCAGCCCCAGCATTTT; CDR3 protein: CASSTTAGFNQPQHF
J gene: TRBJ2-5; D gene: TRBD2; clone size: NA; V gene: TRBV7-9; CDR3 length: 14; CDR3 DNA: TGTGCCAGCAGCTCCGGACTAGCGGAAGAGACCCAGTACTTC; CDR3 protein: CASSSGLAEETQYF
J gene: TRBJ2-3; D gene: TRBD2; clone size: few; V gene: TRBV11-1; CDR3 length: 15; CDR3 DNA: TGTGCCAGCAGCCACGCTAGCGGATCCACAGATACGCAGTATTTT; CDR3 protein: CASSHASGSTDTQYF
J gene: TRBJ2-2; D gene: TRBD2; clone size: NA; V gene: TRBV6-5; CDR3 length: 15; CDR3 DNA: TGTGCCAGCAAAATGGGACTAGCTAACACCGGGGAGCTGTTTTTT; CDR3 protein: CASKMGLANTGELFF
J gene: TRBJ1-5; D gene: NA; clone size: once; V gene: TRBV4-2; CDR3 length: 17; CDR3 DNA: TGTGCCAGCAGCCAAGAGCCCGGTCCCAATAGCAATCAGCCCCAGCATTTT; CDR3 protein: CASSQEPGPNSNQPQHF
J gene: TRBJ1-2; D gene: NA; clone size: NA; V gene: TRBV15; CDR3 length: 14; CDR3 DNA: TGTGCCACCACGGACCGGGGAGGGTTCTATGGCTACACCTTC; CDR3 protein: CATTDRGGFYGYTF
J gene: TRBJ2-7; D gene: NA; clone size: NA; V gene: TRBV4-2; CDR3 length: 15; CDR3 DNA: TGTGCCAGCAGCCAAGAGGGGGCGGGAGTAGGGGAGCAGTACTTC; CDR3 protein: CASSQEGAGVGEQYF
J gene: TRBJ1-1; D gene: TRBD1; clone size: NA; V gene: TRBV4-1; CDR3 length: 15; CDR3 DNA: TGCGCCAGCAGCCAGGTACAGGGGGCCGGGACTGAAGCTTTCTTT; CDR3 protein: CASSQVQGAGTEAFF
J gene: TRBJ1-4; D gene: TRBD1; clone size: few; V gene: TRBV4-3; CDR3 length: 17; CDR3 DNA: TGCGCCAGCAGCCAAGATTTTGGGACAGGGTTTAATGAAAAACTGTTTTTT; CDR3 protein: CASSQDFGTGFNEKLFF
J gene: TRBJ1-1; D gene: NA; clone size: NA; V gene: TRBV12-5; CDR3 length: 14; CDR3 DNA: TGTGCTAGTGGGATCAGGGCCATGAACACTGAAGCTTTCTTT; CDR3 protein: CASGIRAMNTEAFF
J gene: TRBJ1-2; D gene: NA; clone size: few; V gene: TRBV5-5; CDR3 length: 14; CDR3 DNA: TGTGCCAGCAGCCTTACCTCGGGTCACTATGGCTACACCTTC; CDR3 protein: CASSLTSGHYGYTF
J gene: TRBJ1-6; D gene: TRBD1; clone size: once; V gene: TRBV30; CDR3 length: 14; CDR3 DNA: TGTGCCTGGAGTAAAGGACAGGTTGATTCACCCCTCCACTTT; CDR3 protein: CAWSKGQVDSPLHF
J gene: TRBJ2-7; D gene: NA; clone size: NA; V gene: TRBV28; CDR3 length: 11; CDR3 DNA: TGTGCCAGCAGCCTGTCCCACGAGCAGTACTTC; CDR3 protein: CASSLSHEQYF
J gene: TRBJ1-1; D gene: NA; clone size: NA; V gene: TRBV19; CDR3 length: 17; CDR3 DNA: TGTGCCAGTAGTACCCTACGACAGGCCCCGGGGGGCACTGAAGCTTTCTTT; CDR3 protein: CASSTLRQAPGGTEAFF
J gene: TRBJ2-7; D gene: NA; clone size: once; V gene: TRBV5-1; CDR3 length: 14; CDR3 DNA: TGCGCCAGCAGCAAGACAGGTTCCACCTACGAGCAGTACTTC; CDR3 protein: CASSKTGSTYEQYF
J gene: TRBJ2-1; D gene: TRBD1; clone size: NA; V gene: TRBV7-9; CDR3 length: 15; CDR3 DNA: TGTGCCAGCACAAATCCGGGACAGGGGATGAATGAGCAGTTCTTC; CDR3 protein: CASTNPGQGMNEQFF